These 3 T cell receptor beta chains came from one sample sequenced in a study of T-cell memory formation after mild COVID-19. One entry per CDR3 protein, called by TCRdb with MiXCR from the 5' RACE reads. The data hold 350,000 to 450,000 distinct CDR3 sequences, with 13% to 15% observed a single time. Sequencing input: PBMCs or a T cell subset sorted from them (not recorded which). These receptors came from a man aged 18 to 29 who had mild COVID-19 (a few samples of this study predate the infection). Cell type and time point are not known.

The genes are TRBV20-1 and TRBJ2-1; 9 bases are a match to TRBD1. The ends lost 8 bases at V and 5 bases at J; junction bases unmatched: 7. The CDR3 is 13 amino acids. Germline values: CDR1 DFQATT, CDR2 SNEGSKA (reference sequence). The CDR3: CSSQQGANNEQFF. The CDR3 coding sequence is TGCAGTTCCCAACAGGGGGCCAACAATGAGCAGTTCTTC.

V is TRBV30 and J is TRBJ2-2; 10 nucleotides line up with TRBD2. This CDR3 is 16 amino acids long. Looked up from germline, CDR1 is GTSNPN and CDR2 is SVGIG (reference sequence). Trimming cost V 3 bases and J 4 bases; bases outside gene matches: 8. DNA for the CDR3: TGTGCCTGGAGCCGCGGGAGCGGGGGGGTCACCGGGGAGCTGTTTTTT. Residues: CAWSRGSGGVTGELFF. The whole variable domain, remainder taken from reference TRBV30 and TRBJ2-2, is SQTIHQWPATLVQPVGSPLSLECTVEGTSNPNLYWYRQAAGRGLQLLFYSVGIGQISSEVPQNLSASRPQDRQFILSSKKLLLSDSGFYLCAWSRGSGGVTGELFFGEGSRLTVL.

The chain is built from TRBV20-1 and TRBJ1-5; 7 bases agree with TRBD1. V shed 1 base and J 5 bases; nucleotides not matched to a gene: 11. The CDR3 has 16 amino acids. CDR1 DFQATT and CDR2 SNEGSKA come from the germline V gene (reference sequence). In DNA, the CDR3 is TGCAGTGCTAGAGGGGGTGCAGGGCAGGGGGATCAGCCCCAGCATTTT. The encoded protein is CSARGGAGQGDQPQHF.